Listed here is a single T cell receptor (beta chain). Its antigen remains unidentified. The CDR3 contains 13 residues. This sample stems from a study of blood T cells in healthy people across ages. Findings of the study overall: As age increased, TCR beta diversity per million T cells fell in a roughly linear fashion.

Using a J-beta primer mix together with a sample-barcoded 5' primer, a second PCR was run for about 7 to 12 cycles. TCRdb ran MiXCR on the 5' RACE reads and lists one entry per CDR3 protein. The sample has some 940,000 distinct CDR3 sequences, 25% to 35% seen once. A minimum of 6.5 million PBMCs was isolated per sample. The sample also formed part of further work on T cells of mothers and their children. That study reports: Samples were provided by three healthy Caucasian mothers and their six children. Normalized overlap was always slightly, never significantly, higher in related than unrelated mother-child pairs.

J is TRBJ2-4 and V is TRBV12-3 or TRBV12-4; D remains unclear. The DNA end lines up better with TRBJ2-7; the J call may be wrong. The receptor comes from a middle-aged woman in good health. The source material was blood. In DNA form, the CDR3 reads TGTGCCAGCAGTTTAATGAAGAGTGGCGAGCAGTACTTC. It specifies CASSLMKSGEQYF.